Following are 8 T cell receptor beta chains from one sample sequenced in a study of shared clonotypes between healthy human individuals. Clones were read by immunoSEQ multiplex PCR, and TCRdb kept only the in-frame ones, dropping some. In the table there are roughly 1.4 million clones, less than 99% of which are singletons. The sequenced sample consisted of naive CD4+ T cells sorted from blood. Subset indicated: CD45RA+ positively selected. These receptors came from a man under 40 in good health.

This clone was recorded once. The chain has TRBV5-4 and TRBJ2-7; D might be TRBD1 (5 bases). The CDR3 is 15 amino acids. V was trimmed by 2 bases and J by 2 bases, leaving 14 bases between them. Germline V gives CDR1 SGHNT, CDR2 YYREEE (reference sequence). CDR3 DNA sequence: TGTGCCAGCAGCTTTGTGGCTCAGGGAACCTACGAGCAGTACTTC. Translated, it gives CASSFVAQGTYEQYF.

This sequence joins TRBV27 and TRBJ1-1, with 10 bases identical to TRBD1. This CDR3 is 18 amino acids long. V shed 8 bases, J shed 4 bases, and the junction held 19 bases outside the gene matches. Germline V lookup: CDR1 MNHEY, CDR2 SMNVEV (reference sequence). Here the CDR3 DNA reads TGTGCCAGCCATAAAAACCGGGACAGGGGTCGTTGGACCACTGAAGCTTTCTTT. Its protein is CASHKNRDRGRWTTEAFF.

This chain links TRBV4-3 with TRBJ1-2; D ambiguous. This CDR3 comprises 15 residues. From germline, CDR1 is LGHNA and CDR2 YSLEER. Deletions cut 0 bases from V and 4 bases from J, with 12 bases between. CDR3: CASSQEGDTSYGYTF. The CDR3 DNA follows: TGCGCCAGCAGCCAAGAAGGAGACACCAGCTATGGCTACACCTTC.

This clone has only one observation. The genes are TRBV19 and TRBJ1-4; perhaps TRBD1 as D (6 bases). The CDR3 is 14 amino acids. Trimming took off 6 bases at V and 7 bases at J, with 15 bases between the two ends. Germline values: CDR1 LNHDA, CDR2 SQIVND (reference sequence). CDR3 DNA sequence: TGTGCCAGTAGAACCTTTGGACAGCTTGAAAAACTGTTTTTT. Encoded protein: CASRTFGQLEKLFF.

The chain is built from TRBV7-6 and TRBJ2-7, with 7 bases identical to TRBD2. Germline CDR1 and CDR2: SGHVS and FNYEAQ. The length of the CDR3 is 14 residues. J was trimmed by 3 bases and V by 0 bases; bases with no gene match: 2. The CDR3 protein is CASSLAAGIYEQYF. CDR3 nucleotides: TGTGCCAGCAGCTTAGCAGCGGGGATCTACGAGCAGTACTTC.

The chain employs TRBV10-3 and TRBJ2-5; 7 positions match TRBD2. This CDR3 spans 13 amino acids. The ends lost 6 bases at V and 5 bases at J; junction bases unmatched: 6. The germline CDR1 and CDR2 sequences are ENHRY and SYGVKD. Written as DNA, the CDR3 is TGTGCCATCAGGTCGGGAGGTTTGGAGACCCAGTACTTC. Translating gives CAIRSGGLETQYF.

CDR3 region: CASSFRVLGDTGELFF. The CDR3 region has the DNA TGCGCCAGCAGCTTTAGGGTCCTTGGGGACACCGGGGAGCTGTTTTTT. The rearrangement links TRBV5-1 to TRBJ2-2; D is unclear. The germline gives CDR1 SGHRS, CDR2 YFSETQ. The ends were cut back, 2 bases at V and 3 bases at J, with 14 bases in the middle. This CDR3 contains 16 residues.

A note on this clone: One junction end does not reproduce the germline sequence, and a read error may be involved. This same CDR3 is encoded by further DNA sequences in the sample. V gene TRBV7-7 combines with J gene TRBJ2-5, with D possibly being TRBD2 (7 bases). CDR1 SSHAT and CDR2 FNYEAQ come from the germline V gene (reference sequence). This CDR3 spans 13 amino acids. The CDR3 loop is CASSLGGGETQYF. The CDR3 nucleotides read TGTGCTAGCAGCTTGGGAGGGGGGGAGACCCAGTACTTC.